This T cell receptor (beta chain) was identified in a study of T-cell memory formation after mild COVID-19. Overall study results and limits: CD4+ bias marked clones expanding day 15 to 37, unlike balanced contracting clones.

CDR1 is SGHDT, CDR2 YYEEEE, per germline. The V end was cut by 3 bases, the J end by 3 bases, with 10 bases between. The CDR3 loop spans 13 amino acids. Each CDR3 protein gets one entry after TCRdb re-called the 5' RACE reads with MiXCR. Of more than 350,000 distinct CDR3 sequences detected, approximately 21% appear once; the ten largest clones hold around 13%. This clonotype was detected a few times. The antigen remains unidentified. The specimen sequenced was PBMCs or a T cell subset sorted from them (not recorded which). The chain links TRBV5-6 to TRBJ2-7; TRBD1 might be the D (6 bases). The TCR comes from an adult woman who had mild COVID-19 (a few samples of this study predate the infection). Cell type and time point are not known. Here the CDR3 DNA reads TGTGCCAGCAGCTCGGGACACTACTACGAGCAGTACTTC. Translation: CASSSGHYYEQYF.